This T cell receptor beta chain was identified during a study of T cells in Graves' hyperthyroidism and ophthalmopathy. The study's findings and limits: Blood also contained most expanded thyroid clonotypes above 0.001.

Clinical symptoms, serum thyroxine, TRAb, thyroid ultrasound and orbital computed tomography established diagnosis. The CDR3 regions of TCR beta were amplified from RNA transcripts. First-round RT-PCR with HTBI primers amplified the TCR CDR3 region. A single record per CDR3 protein comes from TCRdb applying MiXCR to the multiplex PCR reads. The table lists 650,000 to 800,000 distinct CDR3 sequences, 45% of them singletons. The V end was cut by 1 base, the J end by 3 bases, with 22 bases between. The CDR3 extends over 18 amino acids. CDR1 is SGDLS, CDR2 YYNGEE, per germline. This clonotype was found a few times. No antigen is known for it.

Material: peripheral blood or thyroid tissue (not recorded which). The receptor's source is an adult man with Graves' disease, either hyperthyroidism or ophthalmopathy (not recorded which). The V call is TRBV9, the J call TRBJ1-1; possible D gene TRBD1, 5 bases. For the CDR3, the DNA is TGTGCCAGCAGCGTACAAACCGGGACGGCAGTCGTAGACACTGAAGCTTTCTTT. This gives the protein CASSVQTGTAVVDTEAFF.